The rows below give T cell receptor beta chains drawn from one sample of a study of blood T cell repertoires in COVID-19. The table came from immunoSEQ multiplex PCR; TCRdb's copy has only in-frame clones and leaves some out. Of around 230,000 clones listed, about 86% were seen once; the top ten hold 7% to 10%. The specimen sequenced was peripheral blood. The origin of the receptors is a woman aged 45-59 years with acute or convalescent COVID-19. CDR3s include the opening cysteine and the closing phenylalanine or tryptophan. Each record gives: V gene, clone size, D gene, J gene, CDR3 DNA, CDR3 protein. D genes are given only for firm matches. Some rows mark clone size as missing; the rest say once, few, many or name a class of expanded clone.

TRBV12-3/TRBV12-4	-	-	TRBJ2-7	TGTGCCAGCAGTAAACAGGGCCCCTACGAGCAGTACTTC	CASSKQGPYEQYF
TRBV28	-	TRBD1	TRBJ2-3	TGTGCCAGCAGTCCAAACAGGGGGCCCACAGATACGCAGTATTTT	CASSPNRGPTDTQYF
TRBV7-2	-	-	TRBJ1-2	TGTGCCAGCAGCTTAGAGGCCCCCGGGGGTGGCTACACCTTC	CASSLEAPGGGYTF
TRBV9	-	-	TRBJ1-2	TGTGCCAGCAGCGTAGGTGCGCGGGGGCGTCCTGATGGCTACACCTTC	CASSVGARGRPDGYTF
TRBV5-4	-	-	TRBJ2-5	TGTGCCAGCAGCCGATTCGACGGGGAGGAGACCCAGTACTTC	CASSRFDGEETQYF
TRBV6-5	-	TRBD2	TRBJ2-7	TGTGCCAGCTCCCCGGGACTATCCTACGAGCAGTACTTC	CASSPGLSYEQYF
TRBV10-3	-	TRBD2	TRBJ2-5	TGTGCCATTCGGGCGGGGGAGCCAGGGGAGACCCAGTACTTC	CAIRAGEPGETQYF
TRBV21-1	-	-	TRBJ2-5	TGTGCCAGAACTCCGCCGCCTGGGGGGGTAGTTCGGGAGACCCAGTACTTC	CARTPPPGGVVRETQYF
TRBV9	-	-	TRBJ2-6	TGTGCCAGCAGCGCCTCCCCCGTGGTGAAGGGGTTCTCTGGGGCCAACGTCCTGACTTTC	CASSASPVVKGFSGANVLTF
TRBV5-8	-	-	TRBJ2-7	TGTGCCAGCAGCTCCCAGTCCCTCTACGAGCAGTACTTC	CASSSQSLYEQYF
TRBV6-5	-	-	TRBJ1-2	TGTGCCAGCAGTTATAGGGAGGTTGGCTATGGCTACACCTTC	CASSYREVGYGYTF
TRBV30	-	-	TRBJ2-7	TGTGCCTGGAGTGGGTCGGGCGGGAACTACTTC	CAWSGSGGNYF
TRBV7-6	-	-	TRBJ2-5	TGTGCCAGCAGCTTACTCAGGGCCGAGACCCAGTACTTC	CASSLLRAETQYF
TRBV3-1/TRBV3-2	-	TRBD2	TRBJ2-3	TGTGCCAGCAGCCAAGTTACCGCCCGAGGACTAGCGGGAGCCGATACGCAGTATTTT	CASSQVTARGLAGADTQYF
TRBV30	-	TRBD1	TRBJ1-3	TGTGCCTGGAGACTGACAGGGGGAGGAAACACCATATATTTT	CAWRLTGGGNTIYF
TRBV11-3	few	TRBD2	TRBJ2-3	TGTGCCAGCAGCCGCAGCGGGACCGGCACAGATACGCAGTATTTT	CASSRSGTGTDTQYF
TRBV2	-	TRBD1	TRBJ1-2	TGTGCCAGCAGTGAAGCCCCGGCAGGGGGTAACTATGGCTACACCTTC	CASSEAPAGGNYGYTF
TRBV12-3/TRBV12-4	once	-	TRBJ2-2	TGTGCCAGCAGTTTTGGGCTCACCGGGGAGCTGTTTTTT	CASSFGLTGELFF
TRBV5-1	once	TRBD2	TRBJ2-3	TGCGCCAGCAGGACGTCGGGACTAGCGGGAACAGATACGCAGTATTTT	CASRTSGLAGTDTQYF
TRBV7-3	-	TRBD1	TRBJ2-2	TGTGCCAGCAGCTTACCCCGTGGGACAGGGGGCACCGGGGAGCTGTTTTTT	CASSLPRGTGGTGELFF
TRBV6-5	-	TRBD1	TRBJ1-5	TGTGCCAGCATAACAGGGGGAAATAGCAATCAGCCCCAGCATTTT	CASITGGNSNQPQHF
TRBV27	-	-	TRBJ1-2	TGTGCCAGCAGTCTACAGGGACCCAACTATGGCTACACCTTC	CASSLQGPNYGYTF
TRBV7-2	-	-	TRBJ1-5	TGTGCCAGCAGCTTAGCGCCAGGGCACAATCAGCCCCAGCATTTT	CASSLAPGHNQPQHF
TRBV27	-	TRBD1	TRBJ2-1	TGTGCCAGCAGTGCAGACAGGGACCGCACTAGGCTCTTC	CASSADRDRTRLF
TRBV20-1	-	-	TRBJ2-1	TGCAGTGCTGGGAGTTCCCAAGAGCAGTTCTTC	CSAGSSQEQFF
TRBV5-4	-	-	TRBJ1-1	TGTGCCAGCAGCTTGGCCAGCGTGAACACTGAAGCTTTCTTT	CASSLASVNTEAFF
TRBV7-3	-	-	TRBJ2-3	TGTGCCAGCAGCTTAGGGGCGGGGGCGAGCACAGATACGCAGTATTTT	CASSLGAGASTDTQYF
TRBV9	few	-	TRBJ2-1	TGTGCCAGCAGCCCTGGGGGCGGCTACAATGAGCAGTTCTTC	CASSPGGGYNEQFF
TRBV6-5	-	-	TRBJ1-2	TGTGCCAGCAGTTATGACAGGAAAAGCCGCTACACCTTC	CASSYDRKSRYTF
TRBV20-1	-	-	TRBJ1-5	TGCAGTGCTAGTGGGGGCTCGGGTCAGCCCCAGCATTTT	CSASGGSGQPQHF
TRBV6-4	-	TRBD2	TRBJ2-1	TGTGCCAGCAGTGTAGCGGGAGGGAACAATGAGCAGTTCTTC	CASSVAGGNNEQFF
TRBV3-1/TRBV3-2	-	TRBD1	TRBJ2-2	TGTGCCAGCAGCCAGCACGGGACAGTTAACACCGGGGAGCTGTTTTTT	CASSQHGTVNTGELFF
TRBV19	-	-	TRBJ2-1	TGTGCCAGTACCACCGGGGTAGGTGAGCAGTTCTTC	CASTTGVGEQFF
TRBV6-1	-	-	TRBJ2-7	TGTGCCAGCAGTGAAGGGTGGGGGCAGCCCTACGAGCAGTACTTC	CASSEGWGQPYEQYF
TRBV5-6	-	TRBD1	TRBJ2-7	TGTGCCAGCAGCCGCGGGACAGGGGGCGCGTCGGAGCAGTACTTC	CASSRGTGGASEQYF
TRBV9	-	-	TRBJ2-3	TGTGCCAGCAATACCGGACTCGACCTCACAGATACGCAGTATTTT	CASNTGLDLTDTQYF
TRBV5-4	-	TRBD2	TRBJ2-5	TGTGCCAGCAGCTTCAGGGAGGGCGGGGAGACCCAGTACTTC	CASSFREGGETQYF
TRBV6-5	-	TRBD2	TRBJ2-3	TGTGCCAGCAGCGGAGCGGGAAGAATTGCAGATACGCAGTATTTT	CASSGAGRIADTQYF
TRBV6-6	-	-	TRBJ1-1	TGTGCCAGCAGTTACTCTCCGGGACACCCGGGGGCTTTCTTT	CASSYSPGHPGAFF
TRBV2	once	-	TRBJ2-7	TGTGCCAGCAGATTATTACTCACGGGCGAGCAGTACTTC	CASRLLLTGEQYF
TRBV19	-	-	TRBJ2-1	TGTGCCAGTAGTATCCGGCGGAGCAGCTCCTACAATGAGCAGTTCTTC	CASSIRRSSSYNEQFF
TRBV11-2	-	-	TRBJ1-1	TGTGCCAGCAGCTCATGGGACGGGGGCACTGAAGCTTTCTTT	CASSSWDGGTEAFF
TRBV6-5	-	TRBD1	TRBJ2-5	TGTGCCAGCAGACAGGGGCGGGAGACCCAGTACTTC	CASRQGRETQYF
TRBV19	-	TRBD1	TRBJ2-6	TGTGCCAGTACCTCAGGGGGTGGGGCCAACGTCCTGACTTTC	CASTSGGGANVLTF
TRBV24-1	-	TRBD2	TRBJ2-5	TGTGCCACCAGTGATTTCACTAGCGGGAGGGACCAAGAGACCCAGTACTTC	CATSDFTSGRDQETQYF
TRBV9	-	-	TRBJ1-1	TGTGCCAGCAGCTCTCCCACTTTGAACACTGAAGCTTTCTTT	CASSSPTLNTEAFF
TRBV16	-	TRBD1	TRBJ1-2	TGTGCCAGCAGCCCCGACACGAAGGGGGCGTTCGGCTACACCTTC	CASSPDTKGAFGYTF
TRBV9	few	-	TRBJ1-3	TGTGCCAGCAGCGTAGAACCCCAGGGAAACACCATATATTTT	CASSVEPQGNTIYF
TRBV29-1	-	TRBD2	TRBJ2-5	TGCAGCGTTGTTCCTAGCGGGAGAGAGACCCAGTACTTC	CSVVPSGRETQYF
TRBV6-6	-	-	TRBJ1-2	TGTGCCAGCAGTGCCTCGGAGGGCTATGGCTACACCTTC	CASSASEGYGYTF
TRBV6-5	-	-	TRBJ2-5	TGTGCCAGCAGTTACTCGATATCTAGCGAGGCGACCCAGTACTTC	CASSYSISSEATQYF
TRBV24-1	-	-	TRBJ2-1	TGTGCCACCAGTCAGTACAATGAGCAGTTCTTC	CATSQYNEQFF
TRBV28	once	TRBD1	TRBJ1-5	TGTGCCAGCAGCCCACAGGGGGCACCCAATCAGCCCCAGCATTTT	CASSPQGAPNQPQHF
TRBV21-1	-	-	TRBJ2-4	TGTGCCAGCAGCAAAAAGCGACAGGGTCCTCAGTACTTC	CASSKKRQGPQYF
TRBV12-3/TRBV12-4	-	-	TRBJ1-1	TGTGCCAGCTCCCTGGGGGGGCCCACTGAAGCTTTCTTT	CASSLGGPTEAFF